A single sample is the source of the 2 T cell receptor beta chains below, sequenced in a study of T cells after yellow fever vaccination (dated 2019 in TCRdb). Libraries were made using 5' RACE. Sequencer: Illumina HiSeq 2500. TCRdb reworked the public reads: Q25 trimming with fastp, MiXCR clone assembly, productive beta chains retained. Under each unique CDR3 protein, matching rows form one entry showing the most common genes and DNA. The sample table records a few hundred thousand distinct CDR3 sequences; 6.5% to 8.5% of these occur just once. Approximately 0.85% of the sample is in the top ten clones. The intended sense of this specimen's treatment or condition label: live attenuated yellow fever vaccine strain. The source was CD4+ T cells sorted from PBMCs, collected 15 days after the yellow fever booster vaccination. The receptors originated from a man aged 30 to 45 who received the YFV17D yellow fever vaccine.

This chain connects TRBV19 to TRBJ2-2; 7 bases align to TRBD1. The J segment lost 6 bases and the V segment lost 5 bases, leaving 9 bases of the junction unmatched. From germline, CDR1 is LNHDA and CDR2 SQIVND (reference sequence). This CDR3 is built from 15 residues. DNA for the CDR3: TGTGCCAGTAGTGGGAAGACAGGGTACGCCGGGGAGCTGTTTTTT. Its translation is CASSGKTGYAGELFF. Together with reference TRBV19 and TRBJ2-2, the CDR3 gives the full variable domain: DGGITQSPKYLFRKEGQNVTLSCEQNLNHDAMYWYRQDPGQGLRLIYYSQIVNDFQKGDIAEGYSVSREKKESFPLTVTSAQKNPTAFYLCASSGKTGYAGELFFGEGSRLTVL.

This clonotype was observed a handful of times. The chain employs TRBV7-7 and TRBJ2-2; D is unresolved. V gave up 3 bases and J gave up 6 bases, with 11 bases separating them. This CDR3 contains 14 residues. Germline CDR1 is SSHAT and CDR2 is FNYEAQ (reference sequence). The CDR3 DNA reads TGTGCCAGCAGCTTGAAGGGTTTGGCCGGGGAGCTGTTTTTT. Translated, it gives CASSLKGLAGELFF.